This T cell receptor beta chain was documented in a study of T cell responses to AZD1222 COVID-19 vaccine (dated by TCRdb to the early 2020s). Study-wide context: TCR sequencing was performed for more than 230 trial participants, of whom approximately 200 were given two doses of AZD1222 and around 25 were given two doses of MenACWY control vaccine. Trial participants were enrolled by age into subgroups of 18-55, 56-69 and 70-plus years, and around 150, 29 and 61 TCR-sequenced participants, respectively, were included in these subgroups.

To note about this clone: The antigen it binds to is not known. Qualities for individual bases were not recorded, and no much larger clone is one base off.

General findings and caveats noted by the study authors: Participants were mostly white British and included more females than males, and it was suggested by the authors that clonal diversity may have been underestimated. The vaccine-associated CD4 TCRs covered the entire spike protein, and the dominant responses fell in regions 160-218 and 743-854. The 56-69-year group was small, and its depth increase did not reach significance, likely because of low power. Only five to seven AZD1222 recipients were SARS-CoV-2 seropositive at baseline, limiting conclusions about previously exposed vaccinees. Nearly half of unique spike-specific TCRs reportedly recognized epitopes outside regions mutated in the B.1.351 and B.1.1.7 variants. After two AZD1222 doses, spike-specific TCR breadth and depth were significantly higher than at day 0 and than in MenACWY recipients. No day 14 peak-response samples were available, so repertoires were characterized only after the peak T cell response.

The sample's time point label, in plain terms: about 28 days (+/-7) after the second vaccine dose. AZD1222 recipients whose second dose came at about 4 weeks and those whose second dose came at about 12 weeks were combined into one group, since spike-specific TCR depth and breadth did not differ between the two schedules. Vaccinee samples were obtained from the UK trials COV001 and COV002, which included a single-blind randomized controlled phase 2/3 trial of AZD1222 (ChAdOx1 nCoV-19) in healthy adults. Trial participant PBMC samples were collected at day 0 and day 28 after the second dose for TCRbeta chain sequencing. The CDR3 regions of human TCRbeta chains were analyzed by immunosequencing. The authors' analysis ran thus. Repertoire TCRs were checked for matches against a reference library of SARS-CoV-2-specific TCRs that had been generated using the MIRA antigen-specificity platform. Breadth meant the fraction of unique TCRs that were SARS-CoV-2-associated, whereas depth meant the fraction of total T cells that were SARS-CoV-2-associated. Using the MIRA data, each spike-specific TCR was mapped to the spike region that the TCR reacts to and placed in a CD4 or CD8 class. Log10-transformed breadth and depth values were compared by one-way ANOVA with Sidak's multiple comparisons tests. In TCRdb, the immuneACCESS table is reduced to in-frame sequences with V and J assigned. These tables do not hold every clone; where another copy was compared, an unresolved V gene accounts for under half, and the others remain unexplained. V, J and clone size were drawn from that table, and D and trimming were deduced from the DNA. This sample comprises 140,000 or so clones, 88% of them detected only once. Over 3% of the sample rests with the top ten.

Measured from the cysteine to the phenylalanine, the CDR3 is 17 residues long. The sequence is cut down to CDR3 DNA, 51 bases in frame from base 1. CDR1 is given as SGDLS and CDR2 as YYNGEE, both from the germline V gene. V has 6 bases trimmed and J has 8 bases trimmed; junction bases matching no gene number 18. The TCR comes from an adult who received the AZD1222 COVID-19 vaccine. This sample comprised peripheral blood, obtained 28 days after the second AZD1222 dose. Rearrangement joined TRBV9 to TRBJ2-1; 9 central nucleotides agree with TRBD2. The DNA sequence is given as TGTGCCAGCACCCCCCTCTCGGGGCTAGCGGGATTTGATGAGCAGTTCTTC. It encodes CASTPLSGLAGFDEQFF.